The clone carrying this TCR beta chain was seen many times. Germline CDR1 reads SQVTM; CDR2 reads ANQGSEA. The germline V and J ends were trimmed by 7 bases and 3 bases, with 9 bases remaining between them. This CDR3 is built from 11 residues. In terms of origin and age, donors were healthy Caucasian individuals from Russia aged roughly 6 to 95. This record comes from a study of blood T cells in healthy people across ages. Through a sample-barcoded 5' primer and a J-beta primer mix, a second PCR was run for roughly 7 to 11 cycles. TCRdb used MiXCR to reprocess the 5' RACE reads, holding one entry per CDR3 protein. In the table there are 850,000 or so distinct CDR3 sequences, 29% of which are singletons.

Input material: blood. The genes are TRBV29-1 and TRBJ1-1; D not certain. This TCR came from a woman older than 75 in good health. The CDR3 sequence is CSALYYTEAFF. CDR3 coding DNA: TGCAGCGCTCTTTATTACACTGAAGCTTTCTTT.